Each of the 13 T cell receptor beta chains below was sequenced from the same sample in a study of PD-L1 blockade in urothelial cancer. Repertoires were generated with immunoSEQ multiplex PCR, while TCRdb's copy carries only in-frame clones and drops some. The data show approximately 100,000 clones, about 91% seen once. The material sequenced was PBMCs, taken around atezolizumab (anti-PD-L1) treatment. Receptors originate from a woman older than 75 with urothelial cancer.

The CDR3 sequence: CASSLTSGVWFF. In DNA form, the CDR3 reads TGTGCCAGCAGCTTGACTAGCGGGGTTTGGTTCTTC. The gene calls are TRBV5-4 and TRBJ2-1; 10 nucleotides agree with TRBD2. V shed 1 base, J shed 15 bases, and the junction held 4 bases outside the gene matches. CDR1 is SGHNT and CDR2 is YYREEE in the germline V gene (reference sequence). This CDR3 is 12 amino acids long.

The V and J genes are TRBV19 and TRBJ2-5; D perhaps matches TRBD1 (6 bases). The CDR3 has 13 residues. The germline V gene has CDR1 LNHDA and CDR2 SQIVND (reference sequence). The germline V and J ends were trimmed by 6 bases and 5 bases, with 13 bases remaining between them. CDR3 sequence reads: CASSLGGRETQYF. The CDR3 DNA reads TGTGCCAGTAGCCTTGGGGGCCGGGAGACCCAGTACTTC.

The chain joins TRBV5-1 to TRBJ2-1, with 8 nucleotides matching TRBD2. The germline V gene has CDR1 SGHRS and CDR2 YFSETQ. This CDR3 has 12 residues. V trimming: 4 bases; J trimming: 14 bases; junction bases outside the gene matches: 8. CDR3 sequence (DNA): TGCGCCAGCAGCACGAGCGGGAGTTTTGAGTTCTTC. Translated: CASSTSGSFEFF.

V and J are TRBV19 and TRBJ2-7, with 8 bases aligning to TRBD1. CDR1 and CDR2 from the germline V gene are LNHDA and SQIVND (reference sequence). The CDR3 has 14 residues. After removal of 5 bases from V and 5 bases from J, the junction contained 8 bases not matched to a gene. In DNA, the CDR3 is TGTGCCAGTAGTGCCTGGACAGGGTCGGACGAGCAGTACTTC. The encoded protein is CASSAWTGSDEQYF.

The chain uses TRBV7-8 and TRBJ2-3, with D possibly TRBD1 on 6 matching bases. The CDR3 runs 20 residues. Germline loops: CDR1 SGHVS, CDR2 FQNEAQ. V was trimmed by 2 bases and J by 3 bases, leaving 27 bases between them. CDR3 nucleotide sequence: TGTGCCAGCAGCTTACGGTCAAGAGGGGGAGTGGGCCTCTTTACAGATACGCAGTATTTT. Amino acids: CASSLRSRGGVGLFTDTQYF.

CDR3 in DNA: TGCGCCAGCAGTGATGGGGGCTCGGTGGCTGGCTACACCTTC. Its translation: CASSDGGSVAGYTF. The V call is TRBV10-1, the J call TRBJ1-2, with TRBD1 as a possible D gene (6 bases). This CDR3 is built from 14 residues. The V end was cut by 3 bases, the J end by 7 bases, with 15 bases between. Germline V gene sequence: CDR1 WNHNN, CDR2 SYGVQD (reference sequence).

The CDR3 region has the DNA TGTGCCAGCAGTCTTAGCGGGAGAGTGGCTTTTGGTAATGAGCAGTTCTTC. This encodes CASSLSGRVAFGNEQFF. The chain employs TRBV28 and TRBJ2-1, with 9 bases fitting TRBD2. The CDR3 is 17 amino acids. CDR1 and CDR2 (germline): MDHEN, SYDVKM. V gave up 5 bases and J gave up 7 bases; unmatched junction bases: 15.

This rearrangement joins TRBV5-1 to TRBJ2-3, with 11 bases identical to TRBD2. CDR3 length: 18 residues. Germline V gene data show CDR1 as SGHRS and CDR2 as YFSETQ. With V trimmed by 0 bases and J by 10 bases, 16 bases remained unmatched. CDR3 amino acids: CASSLAVGGLAGGSAQYF. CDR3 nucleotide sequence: TGCGCCAGCAGCTTGGCAGTTGGGGGTCTAGCGGGAGGTAGTGCGCAGTATTTT.

The CDR3 DNA sequence: TGTGCCAGCAGTCCTGGGACAGGGGGATCCACTGAAGCTTTCTTT. It translates to CASSPGTGGSTEAFF. This rearrangement joins TRBV28 to TRBJ1-1; TRBD1 aligns across 11 bases. Germline CDR1 MDHEN, CDR2 SYDVKM. The CDR3 has 15 amino acids. V shed 5 bases and J 4 bases; nucleotides not matched to a gene: 6. The whole variable domain, filled in from reference TRBV28 and TRBJ1-1, reads DVKVTQSSRYLVKRTGEKVFLECVQDMDHENMFWYRQDPGLGLRLIYFSYDVKMKEKGDIPEGYSVSREKKERFSLILESASTNQTSMYLCASSPGTGGSTEAFFGQGTRLTVV.

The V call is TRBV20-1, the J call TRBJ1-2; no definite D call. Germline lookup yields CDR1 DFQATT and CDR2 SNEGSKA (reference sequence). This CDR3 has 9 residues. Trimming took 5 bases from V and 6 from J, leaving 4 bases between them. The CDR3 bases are TGCAGTGCTCCGGATGGCTACACCTTC. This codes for CSAPDGYTF.

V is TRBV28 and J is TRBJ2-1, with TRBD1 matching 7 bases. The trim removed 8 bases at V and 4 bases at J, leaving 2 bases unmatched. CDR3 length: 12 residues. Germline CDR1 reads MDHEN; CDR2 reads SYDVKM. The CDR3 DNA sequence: TGTGCCAGCTGGGACAGATACAATGAGCAGTTCTTC. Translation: CASWDRYNEQFF.

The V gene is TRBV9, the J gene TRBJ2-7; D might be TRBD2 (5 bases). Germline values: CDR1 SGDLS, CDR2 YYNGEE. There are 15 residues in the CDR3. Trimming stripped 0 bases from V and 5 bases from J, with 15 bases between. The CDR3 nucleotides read TGTGCCAGCAGCGTAGGACGGAAGGCGGGCAACGAGCAGTACTTC. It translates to CASSVGRKAGNEQYF. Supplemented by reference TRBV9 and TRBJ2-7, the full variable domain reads DSGVTQTPKHLITATGQRVTLRCSPRSGDLSVYWYQQSLDQGLQFLIQYYNGEERAKGNILERFSAQQFPDLHSELNLSSLELGDSALYFCASSVGRKAGNEQYFGPGTRLTVT.

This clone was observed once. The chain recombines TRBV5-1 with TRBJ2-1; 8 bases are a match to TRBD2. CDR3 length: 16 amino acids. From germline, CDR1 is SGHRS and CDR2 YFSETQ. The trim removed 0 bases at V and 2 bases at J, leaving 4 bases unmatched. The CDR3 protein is CASSLAGLGAYNEQFF. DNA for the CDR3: TGCGCCAGCAGCTTGGCGGGACTAGGGGCCTACAATGAGCAGTTCTTC.